This is a list of T cell receptor beta chains from one sample in a study of blood T cells in healthy people across ages. MiXCR, applied by TCRdb to the 5' RACE reads, yields one record per CDR3 protein. The repertoire holds some 1.5 million distinct CDR3 sequences, with 35% to 45% as singletons. The specimen sequenced was blood. The receptors originated from a woman younger than 35 in good health. Both conserved end residues are part of each CDR3. The D gene is left open where the match is weak. Not all rows give a size; the values are once, few, many and, for expanded clones, a class.

NA TRBJ2-7 NA TRBV29-1 CSVEDPVSYEQYF TGCAGCGTTGAAGATCCAGTTTCCTACGAGCAGTACTTC
few TRBJ1-2 NA TRBV6-1 CASSRDTGIYGYTF TGTGCCAGCAGTCGGGACACCGGCATATATGGCTACACCTTC
few TRBJ1-2 TRBD1 TRBV3-1 CASSQDGTGSYGYTF TGTGCCAGCAGCCAAGACGGGACAGGGAGCTATGGCTACACCTTC
NA TRBJ2-5 TRBD2 TRBV2 CASSGTSGDQETQYF TGTGCCAGCAGTGGGACTAGCGGGGACCAAGAGACCCAGTACTTC
NA TRBJ1-2 NA TRBV6-1 CASSETGYHGYTF TGTGCCAGCAGCGAGACAGGTTATCATGGCTACACCTTC
NA TRBJ2-5 TRBD2 TRBV25-1 CASSEESGGLYNEQYF TGTGCCAGCAGTGAAGAGTCGGGGGGGCTCTACAATGAGCAGTACTTC
NA TRBJ2-7 NA TRBV27 CASSFRGHPTYDQYF TGTGCCAGCAGCTTTAGGGGACACCCAACCTACGATCAGTACTTC
NA TRBJ2-6 TRBD2 TRBV6-5 CASSYSRGGSGSGANVLTF TGTGCCAGCAGTTACTCGCGGGGGGGATCTGGTTCTGGGGCCAACGTCCTGACTTTC
NA TRBJ1-1 NA TRBV3-1 CASSQDRIMNTEAFF TGTGCCAGCAGCCAGGACAGAATCATGAACACTGAAGCTTTCTTT
NA TRBJ1-6 NA TRBV27 CASSSGTAGNSPLHF TGTGCCAGCAGTTCCGGGACGGCGGGCAATTCACCCCTCCACTTT
many TRBJ2-3 NA TRBV5-1 CASSSPTDTQYF TGCGCCAGCAGTTCCCCGACAGATACGCAGTATTTT
NA TRBJ2-5 NA TRBV20-1 CSARSIQGAYLPGTQYF TGCAGTGCTAGATCCATTCAGGGAGCTTACCTACCTGGGACCCAGTACTTC
NA TRBJ2-3 TRBD1 TRBV7-8 CASSPNSGTGSTDTQYF TGTGCCAGCAGCCCAAACTCCGGGACAGGCAGCACAGATACGCAGTATTTT
NA TRBJ2-3 NA TRBV7-8 CASSRRGGGVTDTQYF TGTGCCAGCAGCCGAAGAGGAGGGGGCGTCACAGATACGCAGTATTTT
NA TRBJ1-1 NA TRBV29-1 CSVASGAEAFF TGCAGCGTAGCCTCGGGGGCTGAAGCTTTCTTT
NA TRBJ2-7 NA TRBV7-9 CASSDALQGVYEQYF TGTGCCAGCAGCGATGCCCTCCAGGGAGTCTACGAGCAGTACTTC
NA TRBJ1-1 NA TRBV11-1 CASHRERRAGSGTEAFF TGTGCCAGCCACAGAGAGCGTAGGGCGGGCTCGGGGACTGAAGCTTTCTTT
NA TRBJ2-2 TRBD2 TRBV6-6 CASTELAGGSNTGELFF TGTGCCAGCACCGAACTAGCGGGGGGGTCGAACACCGGGGAGCTGTTTTTT
once TRBJ1-1 NA TRBV6-5 CASEVGTEAFF TGTGCCAGCGAGGTGGGCACTGAAGCTTTCTTT
NA TRBJ2-7 NA TRBV6-1 CASTASSEQYF TGTGCCAGCACTGCTAGCAGCGAGCAGTACTTC
few TRBJ2-7 NA TRBV4-3 CASSQEAELYYEQYF TGCGCCAGCAGCCAAGAAGCGGAACTGTACTACGAGCAGTACTTC
few TRBJ2-3 NA TRBV11-2 CASNERRETDTQYF TGTGCCAGCAACGAGAGGAGGGAGACAGATACGCAGTATTTT
once TRBJ2-7 TRBD1 TRBV7-2 CASSLVSGGESYEQYF TGTGCCAGCAGCTTAGTTTCAGGGGGCGAATCCTACGAGCAGTACTTC
NA TRBJ2-7 TRBD1 TRBV28 CATYFPGQKYEQYF TGTGCCACCTATTTTCCGGGACAGAAATACGAGCAGTACTTC
NA TRBJ1-5 NA TRBV25-1 CASRREPSRQPQHF TGTGCCAGCAGGAGGGAACCTTCTCGTCAGCCCCAGCATTTT
few TRBJ2-1 NA TRBV20-1 CSAIETSYNEQFF TGCAGTGCTATCGAGACCTCCTACAATGAGCAGTTCTTC
NA TRBJ1-1 NA TRBV27 CASSFRGERAFF TGTGCCAGCAGTTTTCGCGGGGAGCGAGCTTTCTTT
NA TRBJ1-5 NA TRBV5-5 CASSTDSLNQPQHF TGTGCCAGCAGCACGGACAGTCTCAATCAGCCCCAGCATTTT
NA TRBJ2-2 TRBD1 TRBV28 CASRDRGTGELFF TGTGCCAGCAGGGACAGGGGCACCGGGGAGCTGTTTTTT
NA TRBJ2-3 NA TRBV7-9 CASSFERMPQYF TGTGCCAGCAGCTTCGAACGGATGCCGCAGTATTTT
many TRBJ2-3 NA TRBV7-2 CASSHGIKSTDTQYF TGTGCCAGCAGCCACGGGATCAAAAGCACAGATACGCAGTATTTT
few TRBJ1-2 NA TRBV29-1 CSVLEEGGGYTF TGCAGCGTTTTGGAGGAAGGTGGTGGCTACACCTTC
few TRBJ2-7 TRBD2 TRBV28 CASSQRSLTSGRVSSYEQYF TGTGCCAGCAGCCAACGTAGCCTCACTAGCGGGAGAGTTTCATCCTACGAGCAGTACTTC
once TRBJ2-4 NA TRBV10-1 CASSESDRDIQYF TGCGCCAGCAGTGAGTCGGACCGCGACATTCAGTACTTC
once TRBJ2-7 NA TRBV12-3/TRBV12-4 CASSFRAVDYEQYF TGTGCCAGCAGTTTTAGAGCTGTGGACTACGAGCAGTACTTC
NA TRBJ1-5 TRBD1 TRBV4-1 CASSQVPYRGPQPQHF TGCGCCAGCAGCCAAGTCCCGTACAGGGGCCCTCAGCCCCAGCATTTT
NA TRBJ1-5 NA TRBV20-1 CSARYGFGGYSNQPQHF TGCAGTGCTAGATACGGGTTTGGTGGATATAGCAATCAGCCCCAGCATTTT
few TRBJ2-7 NA TRBV29-1 CSVARESSYEQYF TGCAGCGTTGCCAGGGAGAGCTCCTACGAGCAGTACTTC
once TRBJ2-1 TRBD1 TRBV14 CASSQGTGYTYNEQFF TGTGCCAGCAGCCAAGGGACAGGATATACCTACAATGAGCAGTTCTTC
once TRBJ1-1 NA TRBV10-3 CAISEPRGMNTEAFF TGTGCCATCAGTGAGCCCAGGGGAATGAACACTGAAGCTTTCTTT
few TRBJ2-2 NA TRBV7-2 CASSLDGLGGELFF TGTGCCAGCAGCTTAGATGGCCTAGGTGGGGAGCTGTTTTTT
few TRBJ2-7 TRBD2 TRBV25-1 CASSGTSDSYEQYF TGTGCCAGCAGTGGGACTAGCGACTCCTACGAGCAGTACTTC
few TRBJ2-1 TRBD1 TRBV2 CASRNRGQNNNEQFF TGTGCCAGCAGGAACAGGGGGCAGAACAACAATGAGCAGTTCTTC
NA TRBJ1-5 TRBD1 TRBV10-3 CAISAGTGAFGNQPQHF TGTGCCATCAGTGCGGGGACAGGGGCTTTTGGCAATCAGCCCCAGCATTTT
few TRBJ1-2 NA TRBV5-1 CASSPEGRGYTF TGCGCCAGCAGCCCCGAGGGTCGGGGCTACACCTTC
few TRBJ1-5 TRBD1 TRBV7-2 CASSSQGLNQPQHF TGTGCCAGCAGCTCACAGGGGCTCAATCAGCCCCAGCATTTT
few TRBJ2-7 NA TRBV20-1 CSASASLSYEQYF TGCAGTGCTAGTGCTAGTCTTTCCTACGAGCAGTACTTC
NA TRBJ2-7 NA TRBV5-6 CASSSGPSCEQYF TGTGCCAGCAGCTCGGGGCCTTCCTGCGAGCAGTACTTC